Listed below are T cell receptor beta chains from one sample, sequenced in a study of blood T cell repertoires in COVID-19. Assay: immunoSEQ multiplex PCR; the TCRdb copy retains only in-frame clones and omits some. The sample shows tens of thousands of clones, roughly 78% of them seen only once. The specimen sequenced was peripheral blood. The receptors here all came from a man aged 60 to 75 with active or convalescent COVID-19. The CDR3 runs from the conserved cysteine through the conserved F or W. D genes are given only for firm matches. Some rows mark clone size as missing; the rest say once, few, many or name a class of expanded clone.

TRBD2 | TRBJ2-5 | . | TRBV6-1 | TGTGCCAGCAGTGAGGCGGGGGTACAAGAGACCCAGTACTTC | CASSEAGVQETQYF
. | TRBJ1-2 | . | TRBV6-5 | TGTGCCAGCAGTTACGGGGGGAAGGGTAACTATGGCTACACCTTC | CASSYGGKGNYGYTF
TRBD1 | TRBJ1-3 | . | TRBV19 | TGTGCCAGTAGTACCCTGGACAGGCCTGGAAACACCATATATTTT | CASSTLDRPGNTIYF
. | TRBJ1-6 | few | TRBV6-5 | TGTGCCAGCAGTTCTGGACATCGGAGCCTCCACTTT | CASSSGHRSLHF
. | TRBJ1-2 | once | TRBV2 | TGTGCCAGATTCAGCCAGGGTGGCAACTATGGCTACACCTTC | CARFSQGGNYGYTF
. | TRBJ1-1 | once | TRBV7-6 | TGTGCCAGCAGCTCGGTCGGGGGTGGGGGCACTGAAGCTTTCTTT | CASSSVGGGGTEAFF
TRBD1 | TRBJ2-2 | . | TRBV10-1 | TGCGCCAGCAGTCCGGACAGGAACACCGGGAAGCTGTTTTTT | CASSPDRNTGKLFF
TRBD1 | TRBJ2-7 | once | TRBV6-5 | TGTGCCAGCAGTCCCCGGGACAGCGGTTACGAGCAGTACTTC | CASSPRDSGYEQYF
TRBD1 | TRBJ1-2 | few | TRBV3-1/TRBV3-2 | TGTGCCAGCAGCCATTCACAGGGGGGCTATGGCTACACCTTC | CASSHSQGGYGYTF
. | TRBJ1-1 | . | TRBV29-1 | TGCAGCGTCCGGGGCGGGGCGACGAACACTGAAGCTTTCTTT | CSVRGGATNTEAFF